This T cell receptor (beta chain) was obtained from a study of T cells in Graves' hyperthyroidism and ophthalmopathy. This clonotype showed up many times. Amplification of TCR beta CDR3 regions was performed using RNA transcripts as template. The HTBI primer set served for first-round RT-PCR of the TCR CDR3. TCRdb itself ran the multiplex PCR reads through MiXCR, one entry per CDR3 protein. Among around 420,000 distinct CDR3 sequences listed, around 16% were seen once. Patients aged 18 to 65 had newly diagnosed hyperthyroidism lasting under 2 months. The sequenced material came from blood. The TCR comes from a woman aged 18-30 years with Graves' hyperthyroidism.

The CDR3 loop reads CASSGQENTEAFF. The DNA of the CDR3 is TGTGCCAGCAGTGGACAGGAGAACACTGAAGCTTTCTTT. This rearrangement joins TRBV2 to TRBJ1-1; possible D gene TRBD1, 6 bases. CDR1 and CDR2 from the germline V gene are SNHLY and FYNNEI. V was shortened by 4 bases and J by 1 base, with 7 bases between the two germline ends. This CDR3 contains 13 residues.